Each of the 10 T cell receptor beta chains below was sequenced from the same sample in a study of T cell changes during pregnancy in multiple sclerosis. Assay: immunoSEQ multiplex PCR; the TCRdb copy retains only in-frame clones and omits some. The data contain 20,000 to 25,000 clones, approximately 95% of them singletons. The material sequenced was CD8+ T cells from peripheral blood mononuclear cells, taken in the third trimester of pregnancy. These receptors came from a female donor with multiple sclerosis, enrolled in a pregnancy study.

This clone was counted once. The chain employs TRBV11-1 and TRBJ2-1; TRBD1 aligns across 8 bases. Trimming removed 5 bases from V and 7 bases from J; junction bases left unmatched: 4. CDR3 length: 13 amino acids. Germline V gene sequence: CDR1 SGHAT, CDR2 FQDESV (reference sequence). CDR3 protein: CASSPQGANEQFF. CDR3 DNA: TGTGCCAGCAGCCCTCAGGGGGCAAATGAGCAGTTCTTC. Full variable domain (rest looked up from reference TRBV11-1 and TRBJ2-1): EAEVAQSPRYKITEKSQAVAFWCDPISGHATLYWYRQILGQGPELLVQFQDESVVDDSQLPKDRFSAERLKGVDSTLKIQPAELGDSAMYLCASSPQGANEQFFGPGTRLTVL.

V usage is TRBV11-2 and J usage is TRBJ2-7; 11 nucleotides match TRBD2. V was clipped by 4 bases and J by 5 bases; unmatched bases: 7. From germline, CDR1 is SGHAT and CDR2 FQNNGV. The CDR3 spans 15 residues. CDR3 sequence (DNA): TGTGCCAGCAGCTCAATAGCGGGAGGGCCCCACGAGCAGTACTTC. It codes for CASSSIAGGPHEQYF.

The rearrangement links TRBV7-8 to TRBJ2-7; tentatively, D is TRBD1 (6 bases). V was cut by 5 bases and J by 3 bases, with 17 bases left in between. This CDR3 comprises 15 residues. The germline V gene has CDR1 SGHVS and CDR2 FQNEAQ. CDR3 region: CASSPLDSPYYEQYF. In nucleotides, the CDR3 is TGTGCCAGCAGCCCTTTGGACAGCCCTTACTACGAGCAGTACTTC.

This clone was observed a single time. The chain links TRBV7-9 to TRBJ1-1; D unresolved. The CDR3 loop spans 18 amino acids. The V gene's germline CDR1 is SEHNR and CDR2 FQNEAQ (reference sequence). V was cut by 5 bases and J by 1 base, with 23 bases left in between. CDR3: CASSPTSVVFRRNTEAFF. Here the CDR3 DNA reads TGTGCCAGCAGCCCGACTTCTGTAGTCTTCCGAAGGAACACTGAAGCTTTCTTT.

The chain uses TRBV19 and TRBJ2-7, with 9 bases lining up with TRBD1. Losses at the gene ends were 1 base for V and 3 bases for J; bases not matched to a gene: 4. CDR1 and CDR2 from the germline V gene are LNHDA and SQIVND (reference sequence). This CDR3 comprises 15 residues. CDR3: CASSIGGTGNYEQYF. The CDR3 DNA reads as TGTGCCAGTAGTATAGGTGGGACAGGGAACTACGAGCAGTACTTC.

The chain uses TRBV28 and TRBJ1-1; D unclear. This CDR3 has 17 amino acids. Germline V CDR1 and CDR2: MDHEN, SYDVKM. Between the trimmed V and J ends, which lost 3 bases and 0 bases, there was a span of 17 bases. CDR3 protein: CASSFIRGGSMNTEAFF. In DNA, the CDR3 is TGTGCCAGCAGTTTTATTCGAGGTGGCAGCATGAACACTGAAGCTTTCTTT. Looking up the rest from reference TRBV28 and TRBJ1-1 gives the full variable domain: DVKVTQSSRYLVKRTGEKVFLECVQDMDHENMFWYRQDPGLGLRLIYFSYDVKMKEKGDIPEGYSVSREKKERFSLILESASTNQTSMYLCASSFIRGGSMNTEAFFGQGTRLTVV.

The CDR3, as DNA: TGTGCCAGCAGTGCTTACAGGGGAAGCTACACCTTC. It codes for CASSAYRGSYTF. The V and J genes are TRBV25-1 and TRBJ1-2, with TRBD1 matching over 7 bases. The CDR3 sequence is 12 residues long. V dropped 4 bases and J dropped 9; count of bases not matched to a gene: 5. From germline, CDR1 is MGHDK and CDR2 SYGVNS.

The V gene is TRBV9, the J gene TRBJ2-3, with D possibly being TRBD2 (5 bases). V lost 0 bases to trimming and J lost 0 bases, with 8 bases between them. The length of the CDR3 is 15 residues. The germline V gene has CDR1 SGDLS and CDR2 YYNGEE. The CDR3 nucleotides read TGTGCCAGCAGCGTAGAGCCGGGGAGCACAGATACGCAGTATTTT. This gives the protein CASSVEPGSTDTQYF. The entire variable domain, with the rest obtained from reference TRBV9 and TRBJ2-3, is as follows: DSGVTQTPKHLITATGQRVTLRCSPRSGDLSVYWYQQSLDQGLQFLIQYYNGEERAKGNILERFSAQQFPDLHSELNLSSLELGDSALYFCASSVEPGSTDTQYFGPGTRLTVL.

The V gene is TRBV27, the J gene TRBJ2-3; 9 nucleotides agree with TRBD1. This CDR3 has 15 amino acids. Germline V gives CDR1 MNHEY, CDR2 SMNVEV (reference sequence). V lost 5 bases, J lost 3 bases, and 6 bases stayed unmatched. The CDR3 spells CASSAGTGRTDTQYF. For the CDR3, the DNA is TGTGCCAGCAGTGCCGGGACAGGGAGAACAGATACGCAGTATTTT.

This sequence joins TRBV9 and TRBJ2-2; D is ambiguous. The length of the CDR3 is 13 residues. Trimming stripped 1 base from V and 4 bases from J, with 5 bases between. The V gene's germline CDR1 is SGDLS and CDR2 YYNGEE. CDR3 amino acids: CASSVLLTGELFF. The DNA for the CDR3 is TGTGCCAGCAGCGTACTTCTCACCGGGGAGCTGTTTTTT.